Listed below are T cell receptor beta chains from one sample, sequenced in a study of shared clonotypes between healthy human individuals. Measured with immunoSEQ multiplex PCR; TCRdb has only the in-frame clones, and not every one. The data hold roughly 640,000 clones, with roughly 70% observed a single time. Sequenced sample: memory CD4+ T cells sorted from blood. These receptors were taken from a woman aged 25 to 45 in good health. CDR3s include the opening cysteine and the closing phenylalanine or tryptophan. The order of the fields is clone size, V gene, J gene, D gene, CDR3 DNA, CDR3 protein. The D gene is left open where the match is weak. Size is stated for part of the rows, as once, few or many counts, or as a class when the clone is expanded.

size: .
V: TRBV10-3
J: TRBJ2-7
D: .
DNA: TGTGCCATCAGTGGCCAACCCGGGACCATCACCTACGAGCAGTACTTC
CDR3: CAISGQPGTITYEQYF

size: once
V: TRBV5-6
J: TRBJ2-7
D: .
DNA: TGTGCCAGCAGCGTATTCCTGGTCGAGCAGTACTTC
CDR3: CASSVFLVEQYF

size: .
V: TRBV5-1
J: TRBJ2-2
D: TRBD1
DNA: TGCGCCAGCAGCTTTGGACTAGGCGGACAGGGGTACGACGGGGAGCTGTTTTTT
CDR3: CASSFGLGGQGYDGELFF

size: .
V: TRBV11-3
J: TRBJ2-7
D: .
DNA: TGTGCCAGCAGCCCCCGGACGGGGCGGGAGCAGTACTTC
CDR3: CASSPRTGREQYF

size: .
V: TRBV6-1
J: TRBJ1-3
D: .
DNA: TGTGCCAGCAGTGAATCGGGGGCGAGAGGAAACACCATATATTTT
CDR3: CASSESGARGNTIYF

size: few
V: TRBV7-9
J: TRBJ2-1
D: TRBD2
DNA: TGTGCCAGCAGCCTGGGGGCGGGAGGGGTCAATGAGCAGTTCTTC
CDR3: CASSLGAGGVNEQFF

size: few
V: TRBV6-1
J: TRBJ1-3
D: .
DNA: TGTGCCAGCAGTGAAGCGCGGGTAGGGGCTCGCTCTGGAAACACCATATATTTT
CDR3: CASSEARVGARSGNTIYF

size: .
V: TRBV7-7
J: TRBJ2-5
D: TRBD1
DNA: TGTGCCAGCAGCCAGGGACAGGGGGCGCGAGAGACCCAGTACTTC
CDR3: CASSQGQGARETQYF

size: .
V: TRBV10-1
J: TRBJ1-2
D: TRBD1
DNA: TGCGCCAGCAGTGGGTGGGAGGGGGCGGCCAACTATGGCTACACCTTC
CDR3: CASSGWEGAANYGYTF

size: once
V: TRBV27
J: TRBJ2-7
D: .
DNA: TGTGCCAGCAGTTTATCGTTGGATCCGGTCTACGAGCAGTACTTC
CDR3: CASSLSLDPVYEQYF

size: .
V: TRBV5-1
J: TRBJ2-2
D: TRBD2
DNA: TGCGCCAGCAGCGCTATAGCGGGAGCGGCCGGGGAGCTGTTTTTT
CDR3: CASSAIAGAAGELFF

size: .
V: TRBV7-8
J: TRBJ2-1
D: .
DNA: TGTGCCAGCAGCTTAGGGACAGCAATGGTTTTCTATGAGCAGTTCTTC
CDR3: CASSLGTAMVFYEQFF

size: few
V: TRBV7-6
J: TRBJ2-1
D: TRBD1
DNA: TGTGCCAGCAGCTTAGACAGGGGGCAGGGGAATGAGCAGTTCTTC
CDR3: CASSLDRGQGNEQFF

size: .
V: TRBV27
J: TRBJ1-2
D: TRBD1
DNA: TGTGCCAGCAGTTTAACAGGGGTGGGAGGCTACACCTTC
CDR3: CASSLTGVGGYTF

size: .
V: TRBV19
J: TRBJ1-5
D: TRBD1
DNA: TGTGCCAGTAGTGTGAGCCCCAGGGGGACGAATTACGCCCAGCATTTT
CDR3: CASSVSPRGTNYAQHF

size: .
V: TRBV18
J: TRBJ1-5
D: TRBD1
DNA: TGTGCCAGCTCACCTACAGGGGCCCCTTCAATGTCCCAGCATTTT
CDR3: CASSPTGAPSMSQHF

size: .
V: TRBV6-5
J: TRBJ1-5
D: TRBD1
DNA: TGTGCCAGCAGTCGGGACAGGGCGAGCAATCAGCCCCAGCATTTT
CDR3: CASSRDRASNQPQHF

size: many
V: TRBV2
J: TRBJ2-7
D: .
DNA: TGTGCCAGCAGCCAGTCGGTCGAGCAGTACTTC
CDR3: CASSQSVEQYF

size: many
V: TRBV5-6
J: TRBJ2-7
D: .
DNA: TGTGCCAGCAGCGCAGGACTAACAACAGACTACGAGCAGTACTTC
CDR3: CASSAGLTTDYEQYF

size: .
V: TRBV12-5
J: TRBJ2-5
D: TRBD2
DNA: TGTGCTAGTGGCCAAGCGGGAGAAGGAGAGACCCAGTACTTC
CDR3: CASGQAGEGETQYF

size: .
V: TRBV7-9
J: TRBJ2-3
D: TRBD1
DNA: TGTGCCAGCAGCTTAGGGCCCCCAACAGGGGCAGATACGCAGTATTTT
CDR3: CASSLGPPTGADTQYF

size: once
V: TRBV19
J: TRBJ1-2
D: .
DNA: TGTGCCAGTAGTATAGAGGGGGGACGGACTAACTATGGCTACACCTTC
CDR3: CASSIEGGRTNYGYTF

size: .
V: TRBV2
J: TRBJ1-5
D: .
DNA: TGTGCCAGCAGTGAATCGGCAGGGACGAATCAGCCCCAGCATTTT
CDR3: CASSESAGTNQPQHF

size: .
V: TRBV5-1
J: TRBJ2-2
D: .
DNA: TGCGCCAGCAGCCCAGGGATCTCAGGCACCGGGGAGCTGTTTTTT
CDR3: CASSPGISGTGELFF

size: few
V: TRBV7-3
J: TRBJ2-1
D: .
DNA: TGTGCCAGCAGCTCCCAGAATAACGTTGAGCAGTTCTTC
CDR3: CASSSQNNVEQFF

size: few
V: TRBV5-5
J: TRBJ1-3
D: .
DNA: TGTGCCAGCAGCTTGTCTCGAAACACCATATATTTT
CDR3: CASSLSRNTIYF

size: .
V: TRBV7-2
J: TRBJ2-7
D: .
DNA: TGTGCCAGCAGCTTTTACGGTTCCTACGAGCAGTACTTC
CDR3: CASSFYGSYEQYF

size: few
V: TRBV2
J: TRBJ1-2
D: .
DNA: TGTGCCAGCAGTGATGTACTCGGAAACTACTATGGCTACACCTTC
CDR3: CASSDVLGNYYGYTF

size: .
V: TRBV25-1
J: TRBJ2-3
D: TRBD1
DNA: TGTGCCAGCAGTGGCAGGGGGACAGATACGCAGTATTTT
CDR3: CASSGRGTDTQYF

size: .
V: TRBV27
J: TRBJ2-2
D: .
DNA: TGTGCCAGCAGTTTATGGAACAGGCCCACCGGGGAGCTGTTTTTT
CDR3: CASSLWNRPTGELFF

size: .
V: TRBV4-1
J: TRBJ2-3
D: .
DNA: TGCGCCAGCAGCCATTCCCAAACAGATACGCAGTATTTT
CDR3: CASSHSQTDTQYF

size: .
V: TRBV2
J: TRBJ1-2
D: .
DNA: TGTGCCAGCAGTGAATGGCAGGGTGGGGGCTACACCTTC
CDR3: CASSEWQGGGYTF

size: .
V: TRBV28
J: TRBJ1-5
D: .
DNA: TGTGCCAGCAGTTTTTCCCCGGGGTACAGCAATCAGCCCCAGCATTTT
CDR3: CASSFSPGYSNQPQHF

size: once
V: TRBV6-5
J: TRBJ1-2
D: TRBD1
DNA: TGTGCCAGCAAAAACGGACAGGGGACCGATGGCTACACCTTC
CDR3: CASKNGQGTDGYTF

size: .
V: TRBV5-1
J: TRBJ2-1
D: .
DNA: TGCGCCAGCAGCTTGGGGGACGGTTACAATGAGCAGTTCTTC
CDR3: CASSLGDGYNEQFF

size: .
V: TRBV6-5
J: TRBJ2-1
D: .
DNA: TGTGCCAGCAGTTACTCTGGGCAGGTCAATGAGCAGTTCTTC
CDR3: CASSYSGQVNEQFF

size: .
V: TRBV6-5
J: TRBJ2-7
D: TRBD1
DNA: TGTGCCAGCAGTTACTCGAAGTATTCAGGGGGCTGGGAGCAGTACTTC
CDR3: CASSYSKYSGGWEQYF

size: .
V: TRBV7-8
J: TRBJ2-2
D: .
DNA: TGTGCCAGCAGCTTAGCTGGGTGGTCAGGGGAGCTGTTTTTT
CDR3: CASSLAGWSGELFF

size: .
V: TRBV6-6
J: TRBJ1-2
D: .
DNA: TGTGCCAGCAGTGACGCTTTTAACTATGGCTACACCTTC
CDR3: CASSDAFNYGYTF